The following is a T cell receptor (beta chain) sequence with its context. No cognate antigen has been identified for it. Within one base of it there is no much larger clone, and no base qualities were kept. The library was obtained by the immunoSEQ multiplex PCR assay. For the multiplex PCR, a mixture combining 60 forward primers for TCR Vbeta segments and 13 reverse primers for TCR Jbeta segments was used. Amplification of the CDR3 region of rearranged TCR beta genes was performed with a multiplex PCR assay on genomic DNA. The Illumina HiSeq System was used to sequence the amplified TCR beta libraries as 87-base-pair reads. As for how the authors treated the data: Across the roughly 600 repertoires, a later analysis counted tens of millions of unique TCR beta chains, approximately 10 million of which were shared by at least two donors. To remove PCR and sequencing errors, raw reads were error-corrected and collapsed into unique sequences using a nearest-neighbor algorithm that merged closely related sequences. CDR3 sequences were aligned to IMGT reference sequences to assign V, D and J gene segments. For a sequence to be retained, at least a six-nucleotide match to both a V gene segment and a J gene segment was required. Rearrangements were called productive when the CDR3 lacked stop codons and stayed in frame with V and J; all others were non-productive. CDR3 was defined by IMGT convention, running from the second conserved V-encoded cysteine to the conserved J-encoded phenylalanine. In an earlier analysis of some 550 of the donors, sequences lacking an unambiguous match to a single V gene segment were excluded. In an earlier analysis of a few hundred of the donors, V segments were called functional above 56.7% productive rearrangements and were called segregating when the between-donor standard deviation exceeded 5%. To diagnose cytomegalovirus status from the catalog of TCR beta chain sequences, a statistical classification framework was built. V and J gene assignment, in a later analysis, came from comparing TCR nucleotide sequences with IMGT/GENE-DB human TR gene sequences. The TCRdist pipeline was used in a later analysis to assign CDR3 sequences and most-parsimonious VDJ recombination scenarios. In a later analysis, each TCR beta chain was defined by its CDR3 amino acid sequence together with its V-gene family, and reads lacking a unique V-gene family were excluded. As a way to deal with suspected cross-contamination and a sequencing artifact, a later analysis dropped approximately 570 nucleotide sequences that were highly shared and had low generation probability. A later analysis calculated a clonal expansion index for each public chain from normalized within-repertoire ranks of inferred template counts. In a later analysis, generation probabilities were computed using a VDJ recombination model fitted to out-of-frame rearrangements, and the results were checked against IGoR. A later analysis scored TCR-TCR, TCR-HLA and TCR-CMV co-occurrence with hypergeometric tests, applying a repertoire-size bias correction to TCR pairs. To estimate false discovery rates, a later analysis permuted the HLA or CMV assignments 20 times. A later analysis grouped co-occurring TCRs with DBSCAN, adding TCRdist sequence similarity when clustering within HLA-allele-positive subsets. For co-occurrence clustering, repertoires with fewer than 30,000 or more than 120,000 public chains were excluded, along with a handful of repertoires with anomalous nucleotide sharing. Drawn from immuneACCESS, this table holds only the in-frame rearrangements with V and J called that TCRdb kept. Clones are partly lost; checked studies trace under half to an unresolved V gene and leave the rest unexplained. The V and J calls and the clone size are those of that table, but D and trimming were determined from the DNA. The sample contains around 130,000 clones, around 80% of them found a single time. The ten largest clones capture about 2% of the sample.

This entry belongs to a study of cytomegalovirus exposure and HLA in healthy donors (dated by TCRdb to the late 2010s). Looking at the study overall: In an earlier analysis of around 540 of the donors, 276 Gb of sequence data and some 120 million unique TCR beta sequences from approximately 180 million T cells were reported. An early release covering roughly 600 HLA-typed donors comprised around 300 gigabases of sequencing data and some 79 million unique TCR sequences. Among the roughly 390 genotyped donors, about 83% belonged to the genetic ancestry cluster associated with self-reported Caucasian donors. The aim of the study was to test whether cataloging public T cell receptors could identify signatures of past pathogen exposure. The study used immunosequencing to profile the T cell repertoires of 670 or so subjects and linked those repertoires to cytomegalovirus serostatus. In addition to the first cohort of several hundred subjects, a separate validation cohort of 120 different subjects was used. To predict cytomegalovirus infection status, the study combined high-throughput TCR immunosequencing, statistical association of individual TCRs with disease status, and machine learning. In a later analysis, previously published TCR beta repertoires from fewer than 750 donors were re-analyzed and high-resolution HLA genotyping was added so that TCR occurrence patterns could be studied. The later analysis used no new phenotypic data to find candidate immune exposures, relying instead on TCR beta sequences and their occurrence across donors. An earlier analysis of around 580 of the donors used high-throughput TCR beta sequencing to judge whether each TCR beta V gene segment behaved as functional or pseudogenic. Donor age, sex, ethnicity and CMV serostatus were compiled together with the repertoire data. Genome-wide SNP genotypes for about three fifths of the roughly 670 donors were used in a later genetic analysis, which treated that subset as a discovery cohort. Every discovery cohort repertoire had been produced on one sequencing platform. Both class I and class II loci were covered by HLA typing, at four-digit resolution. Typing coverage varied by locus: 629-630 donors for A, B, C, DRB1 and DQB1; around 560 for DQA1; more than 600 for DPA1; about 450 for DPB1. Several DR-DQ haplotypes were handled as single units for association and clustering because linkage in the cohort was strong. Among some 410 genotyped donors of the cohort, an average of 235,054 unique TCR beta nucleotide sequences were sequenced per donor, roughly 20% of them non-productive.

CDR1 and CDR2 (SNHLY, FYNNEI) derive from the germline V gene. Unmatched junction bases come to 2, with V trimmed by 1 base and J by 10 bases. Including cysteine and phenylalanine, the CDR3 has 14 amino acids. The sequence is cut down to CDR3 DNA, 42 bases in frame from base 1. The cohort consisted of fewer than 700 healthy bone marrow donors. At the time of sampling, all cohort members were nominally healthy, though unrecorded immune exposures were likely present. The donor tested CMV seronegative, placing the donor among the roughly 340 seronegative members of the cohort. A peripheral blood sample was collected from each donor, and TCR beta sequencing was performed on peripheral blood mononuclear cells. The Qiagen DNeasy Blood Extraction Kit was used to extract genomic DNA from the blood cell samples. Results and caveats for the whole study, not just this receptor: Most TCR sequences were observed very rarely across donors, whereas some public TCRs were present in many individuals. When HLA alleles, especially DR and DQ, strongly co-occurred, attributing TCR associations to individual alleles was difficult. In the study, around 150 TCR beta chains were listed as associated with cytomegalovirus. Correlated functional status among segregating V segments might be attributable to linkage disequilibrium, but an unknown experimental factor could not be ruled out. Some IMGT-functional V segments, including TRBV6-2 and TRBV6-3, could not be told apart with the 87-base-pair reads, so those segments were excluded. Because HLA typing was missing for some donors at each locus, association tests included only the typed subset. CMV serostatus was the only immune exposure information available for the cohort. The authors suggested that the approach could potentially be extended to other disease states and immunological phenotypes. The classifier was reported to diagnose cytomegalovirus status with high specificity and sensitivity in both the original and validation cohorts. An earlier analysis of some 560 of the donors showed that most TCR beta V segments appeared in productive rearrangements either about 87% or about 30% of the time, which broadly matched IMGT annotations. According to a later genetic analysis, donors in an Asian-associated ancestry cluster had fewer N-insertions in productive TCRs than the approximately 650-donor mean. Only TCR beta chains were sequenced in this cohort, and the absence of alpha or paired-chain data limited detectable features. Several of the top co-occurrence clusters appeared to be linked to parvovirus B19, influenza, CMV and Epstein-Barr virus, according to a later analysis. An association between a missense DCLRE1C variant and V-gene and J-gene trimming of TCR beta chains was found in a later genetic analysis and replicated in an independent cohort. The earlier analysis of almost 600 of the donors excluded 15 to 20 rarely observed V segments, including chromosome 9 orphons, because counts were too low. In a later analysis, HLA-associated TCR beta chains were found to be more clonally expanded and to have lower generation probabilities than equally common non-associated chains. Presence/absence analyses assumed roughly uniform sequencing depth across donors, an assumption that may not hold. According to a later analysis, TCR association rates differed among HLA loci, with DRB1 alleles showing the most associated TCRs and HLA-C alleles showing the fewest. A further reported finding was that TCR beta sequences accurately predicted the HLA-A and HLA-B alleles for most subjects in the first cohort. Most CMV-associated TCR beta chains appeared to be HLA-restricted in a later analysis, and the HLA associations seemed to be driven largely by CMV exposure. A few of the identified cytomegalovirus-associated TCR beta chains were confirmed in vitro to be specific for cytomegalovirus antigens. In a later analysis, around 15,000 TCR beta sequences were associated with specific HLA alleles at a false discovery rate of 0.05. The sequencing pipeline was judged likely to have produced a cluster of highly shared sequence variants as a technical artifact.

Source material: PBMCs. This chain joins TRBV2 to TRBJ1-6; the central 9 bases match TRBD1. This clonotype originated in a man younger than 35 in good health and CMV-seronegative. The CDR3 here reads CASSEGQGVSPLHF. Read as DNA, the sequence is TGTGCCAGCAGTGAAGGACAGGGGGTCTCACCCCTCCACTTT.